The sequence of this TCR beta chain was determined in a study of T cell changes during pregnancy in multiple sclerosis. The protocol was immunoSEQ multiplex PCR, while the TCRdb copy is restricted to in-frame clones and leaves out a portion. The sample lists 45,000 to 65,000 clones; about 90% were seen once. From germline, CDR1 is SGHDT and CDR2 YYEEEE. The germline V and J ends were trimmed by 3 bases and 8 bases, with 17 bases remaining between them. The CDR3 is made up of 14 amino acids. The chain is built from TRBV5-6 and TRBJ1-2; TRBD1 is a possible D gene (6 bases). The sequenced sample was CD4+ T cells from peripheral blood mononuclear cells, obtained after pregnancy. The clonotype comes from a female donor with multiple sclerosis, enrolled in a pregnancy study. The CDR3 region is CASSSTNRARGYTF. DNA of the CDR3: TGTGCCAGCAGCTCTACCAACAGGGCGCGGGGCTACACCTTC.